The next 26 T cell receptor beta chains were all read from a single sample in a study of shared clonotypes between healthy human individuals. Measured with immunoSEQ multiplex PCR; TCRdb has only the in-frame clones, and not every one. The table lists about 2.1 million clones, roughly 91% of them singletons. Terminally differentiated effector memory CD45RA+ cells were excluded by CCR7 positive selection of CD45RO-negative cells. The sample comprised naive CD8+ T cells from PBMCs. The receptors shown here come from a man aged 18 to 30 in good health. Some clones in this sample may be carry-over from other donors' samples.

This chain links TRBV5-1 with TRBJ2-7; tentatively, D is TRBD1 (5 bases). Trimming shortened V by 3 bases and J by 1 base, and 11 bases separated the two germline ends. CDR1 is SGHRS, CDR2 YFSETQ, per germline. The CDR3 has 14 residues. The CDR3 DNA sequence: TGCGCCAGCAGCTCCCTGACAGATTCCTACGAGCAGTACTTC. Amino acids: CASSSLTDSYEQYF.

This clone was observed once. The rearrangement uses TRBV29-1 and TRBJ2-1; 10 bases fit TRBD2. The CDR3 covers 16 residues. V shed 0 bases, J shed 10 bases, and the junction held 12 bases outside the gene matches. CDR1 SQVTM and CDR2 ANQGSEA come from the germline V gene. CDR3 residues: CSVEDTAGGNWWEQFF. The CDR3 region has the DNA TGCAGCGTTGAAGATACAGCGGGAGGGAATTGGTGGGAGCAGTTCTTC.

The chain recombines TRBV5-1 with TRBJ2-1, with 8 bases that match TRBD1. The CDR3 spans 16 residues. Germline values: CDR1 SGHRS, CDR2 YFSETQ. V was pared by 0 bases and J by 5 bases, with 7 bases of the junction left unmatched. CDR3 loop: CASSLGGTGINNEQFF. DNA for the CDR3: TGCGCCAGCAGCTTGGGCGGGACAGGAATTAACAATGAGCAGTTCTTC.

This rearrangement joins TRBV7-2 to TRBJ1-3; no firm D call. The CDR3 length is 15 residues. Germline V gene sequence: CDR1 SGHTA, CDR2 FQGNSA. Trimming stripped 5 bases from V and 0 bases from J, with 11 bases between. The CDR3 protein is CASSPFSSSGNTIYF. The CDR3 DNA is TGTGCCAGCAGCCCCTTCTCGAGCTCTGGAAACACCATATATTTT.

The chain uses TRBV27 and TRBJ2-7; the match to TRBD1 covers 7 bases. This CDR3 has 15 amino acids. Losses at the gene ends were 9 bases for V and 3 bases for J; bases not matched to a gene: 14. Germline assignment: CDR1 MNHEY and CDR2 SMNVEV (reference sequence). The CDR3 spells CASLTGQRGNYEQYF. DNA for the CDR3: TGTGCCAGTTTGACAGGGCAACGTGGAAACTACGAGCAGTACTTC.

This chain uses TRBV6-5 with TRBJ2-7; no clear D. The CDR3 covers 15 residues. V dropped 2 bases and J dropped 7 bases, with 18 bases sitting between them. Per the germline V gene, CDR1 is MNHEY and CDR2 is SVGAGI. CDR3 nucleotides: TGTGCCAGCAGTTACGACGCCAACATTGCCGGTGAGCAGTACTTC. Translation: CASSYDANIAGEQYF.

This clone was counted a few times. The genes are TRBV28 and TRBJ2-1; D is tentatively TRBD1 or TRBD2 (5 bases each). The CDR3 is made up of 12 amino acids. Germline assignment: CDR1 MDHEN and CDR2 SYDVKM. V was trimmed by 5 bases and J by 6 bases, leaving 8 bases between them. CDR3 region: CASSGGPNEQFF. In nucleotides, the CDR3 is TGTGCCAGCAGTGGGGGTCCCAATGAGCAGTTCTTC.

The chain has TRBV7-9 and TRBJ1-1; no definite D call. The CDR3 length is 15 residues. V lost 2 bases and J lost 1, with 11 bases in between. Germline assignment: CDR1 SEHNR and CDR2 FQNEAQ (reference sequence). DNA of the CDR3: TGTGCCAGCAGCTTAAGTATGGCGGGGAACACTGAAGCTTTCTTT. Its protein is CASSLSMAGNTEAFF.

The CDR3 DNA sequence: TGCAGCGGTTTGGCGGGAGGAAAGACCCAGTACTTC. Translated: CSGLAGGKTQYF. The chain joins TRBV29-1 to TRBJ2-5, with 8 nucleotides matching TRBD2. Germline V lookup: CDR1 SQVTM, CDR2 ANQGSEA. The CDR3 has 12 amino acids. The V segment lost 7 bases and the J segment 6 bases; nucleotides outside the gene matches: 7. Based on the CDR3 plus reference TRBV29-1 and TRBJ2-5, the full variable domain is SAVISQKPSRDICQRGTSLTIQCQVDSQVTMMFWYRQQPGQSLTLIATANQGSEATYESGFVIDKFPISRPNLTFSTLTVSNMSPEDSSIYLCSGLAGGKTQYFGPGTRLLVL.

The CDR3 is CASSQDVVQVRDAYGYTF. The CDR3 bases are TGCGCCAGCAGCCAAGATGTCGTTCAGGTGAGGGATGCCTATGGCTACACCTTC. The V call is TRBV4-1, the J call TRBJ1-2; D remains ambiguous. V lost 0 bases to trimming and J lost 4 bases, with 21 bases between them. This CDR3 spans 18 amino acids. CDR1 is MGHRA and CDR2 is YSYEKL in the germline V gene.

The chain recombines TRBV2 with TRBJ1-1, with D maybe TRBD1 (5 bases). Per germline, CDR1 SNHLY and CDR2 FYNNEI. Deletions cut 10 bases from V and 0 bases from J, with 18 bases between. The CDR3 runs to 15 residues. This CDR3 is CATIPLTGLNTEAFF. CDR3 nucleotides: TGTGCCACCATTCCCCTAACAGGACTGAACACTGAAGCTTTCTTT.

Remarks on this clone: The sample has other DNA sequences that encode this CDR3 too. The CDR3 region has the DNA TGTGCCAGCAGTTTATGGGCAGGGGTATCCTACGAGCAGTACTTC. Amino acids: CASSLWAGVSYEQYF. J is TRBJ2-7 and V is TRBV27; D possibly corresponds to TRBD1 (6 bases). Trimming took 1 base from V and 1 from J, leaving 11 bases between them. This CDR3 is 15 amino acids long. Germline CDR1 reads MNHEY; CDR2 reads SMNVEV (reference sequence).

V usage is TRBV11-2 and J usage is TRBJ1-4, with D unclear. Trimming pared 4 bases from V and 0 bases from J, leaving 15 bases between. Per the germline V gene, CDR1 is SGHAT and CDR2 is FQNNGV. CDR3 length equals 17 residues. The CDR3 DNA reads as TGTGCCAGCAGCTCCAATTTGGCTATCGCAACTAATGAAAAACTGTTTTTT. It yields the protein CASSSNLAIATNEKLFF.

This chain links TRBV6-1 with TRBJ2-7, with D possibly matching TRBD2 (6 bases). CDR1 and CDR2 (germline): MNHNS, SASEGT. V was clipped by 6 bases and J by 3 bases, with 18 bases between them. This CDR3 spans 15 amino acids. In DNA, the CDR3 is TGTGCCAGCAGGAACCGGGACTTCACCAACTACGAGCAGTACTTC. Its protein is CASRNRDFTNYEQYF.

The J gene is TRBJ1-2, the V gene TRBV28, with D perhaps matching TRBD1 (6 bases). Germline values: CDR1 MDHEN, CDR2 SYDVKM. V was shortened by 5 bases and J by 10 bases, with 17 bases between the two germline ends. The CDR3 is made up of 13 amino acids. Here the CDR3 reads CASSHLIRQDYTF. The CDR3 DNA follows: TGTGCCAGCAGTCACTTGATCAGACAGGACTACACCTTC.

This chain joins TRBV5-1 and TRBJ1-1, with 7 bases fitting TRBD1. CDR1 is SGHRS, CDR2 YFSETQ, per germline. Germline trimming cut 3 bases from V and 2 bases from J; bases unmatched to any gene: 10. This CDR3 comprises 16 residues. CDR3 region: CASSSGATGLNTEAFF. The CDR3 region has the DNA TGCGCCAGCAGCTCTGGGGCGACAGGGCTTAACACTGAAGCTTTCTTT. The whole variable domain, filled in from reference TRBV5-1 and TRBJ1-1, reads KAGVTQTPRYLIKTRGQQVTLSCSPISGHRSVSWYQQTPGQGLQFLFEYFSETQRNKGNFPGRFSGRQFSNSRSEMNVSTLELGDSALYLCASSSGATGLNTEAFFGQGTRLTVV.

Turning to this clone: Other nucleotide sequences from this sample produce the same CDR3. The rearrangement joins TRBV4-3 to TRBJ2-7, with D tentatively TRBD2 (6 bases). Per the germline V gene, CDR1 is LGHNA and CDR2 is YSLEER. The V and J ends lost 0 bases and 0 bases respectively, with 9 bases between them. This CDR3 is 15 amino acids long. The CDR3 spells CASSQEGGSSYEQYF. For the CDR3, the DNA is TGCGCCAGCAGCCAAGAGGGAGGCTCCTCCTACGAGCAGTACTTC.

The V and J genes are TRBV7-2 and TRBJ1-1; tentatively, D is TRBD1 (5 bases). The CDR3 contains 14 residues. The germline V gene has CDR1 SGHTA and CDR2 FQGNSA. V was shortened by 7 bases and J by 4 bases, with 16 bases between the two germline ends. The CDR3 loop is CASTTDWGATEAFF. The CDR3 DNA reads as TGTGCCAGCACCACCGATTGGGGCGCCACTGAAGCTTTCTTT.

The genes are TRBV7-9 and TRBJ2-7; D is ambiguous. The CDR3 totals 11 residues. With 6 bases removed from V and 6 bases from J, the gap between germline ends came to 9 bases. Germline CDR1 and CDR2: SEHNR and FQNEAQ (reference sequence). The chain's CDR3 is CASSPNGEQYF. As DNA, the CDR3 is TGTGCCAGCAGTCCCAATGGCGAGCAGTACTTC.

CDR3 loop: CASSTDRGGSYEQYF. The CDR3 DNA follows: TGTGCCAGCAGCACGGACAGGGGCGGCTCCTACGAGCAGTACTTC. V and J are TRBV7-9 and TRBJ2-7; 9 nucleotides agree with TRBD1. Losses at the gene ends were 5 bases for V and 0 bases for J; bases not matched to a gene: 5. There are 15 residues in the CDR3. Germline V lookup: CDR1 SEHNR, CDR2 FQNEAQ (reference sequence).

The chain carries TRBV27 and TRBJ2-1; 10 bases are a match to TRBD2. CDR3 length equals 19 residues. Unmatched junction bases numbered 11, after V lost 3 bases and J lost 0 bases. Germline loops: CDR1 MNHEY, CDR2 SMNVEV (reference sequence). The CDR3 region is CASSFLAGVGHSSYNEQFF. CDR3 coding DNA: TGTGCCAGCAGTTTCCTAGCGGGAGTAGGCCATAGCTCCTACAATGAGCAGTTCTTC.

This clone has just one count. The rearrangement links TRBV19 to TRBJ2-1; 10 bases match TRBD1. From germline, CDR1 is LNHDA and CDR2 SQIVND (reference sequence). This CDR3 region has 15 residues. Trimming at V came to 4 bases and at J to 2 bases, leaving 2 bases not matched to a gene. DNA for the CDR3: TGTGCCAGTAGTACCGGGACAGGGGCCTACAATGAGCAGTTCTTC. Amino acid sequence: CASSTGTGAYNEQFF.

This clone was seen a single time. The V and J genes are TRBV7-3 and TRBJ2-7; D is possibly TRBD1 (6 bases). Trimming cost V 2 bases and J 2 bases, with 10 bases left between them. Germline V gene data show CDR1 as SGHTA and CDR2 as FQGTGA. This CDR3 is built from 14 residues. CDR3 DNA sequence: TGTGCCAGCAGCTTAGGGGGCAACCCCTACGAGCAGTACTTC. Residues: CASSLGGNPYEQYF.

The genes are TRBV27 and TRBJ2-7, with D unclear. Trimming stripped 5 bases from V and 4 bases from J, with 9 bases between. CDR1 is MNHEY and CDR2 is SMNVEV in the germline V gene (reference sequence). The CDR3 totals 12 residues. The CDR3 is CASSPNRYEQYF. The CDR3 region has the DNA TGTGCCAGCAGTCCCAACCGATACGAGCAGTACTTC.

The J gene is TRBJ2-2, the V gene TRBV19; D may be TRBD1 or TRBD2 (5 bases each). The CDR3 has 17 residues. V was cut by 2 bases and J by 4 bases, with 17 bases left in between. Looked up from germline, CDR1 is LNHDA and CDR2 is SQIVND (reference sequence). CDR3 region: CASSIMPGTWGTGELFF. CDR3 nucleotides: TGTGCCAGTAGTATAATGCCCGGGACCTGGGGCACCGGGGAGCTGTTTTTT.

The gene calls are TRBV28 and TRBJ2-3; the D gene is possibly TRBD2 (5 bases). Looked up from germline, CDR1 is MDHEN and CDR2 is SYDVKM. The CDR3 is made up of 15 amino acids. Trimming left V 2 bases short and J 5 bases short, with 14 bases between. The DNA for the CDR3 is TGTGCCAGCAGTTTAATCACGGCGGGTGAAGATACGCAGTATTTT. As protein: CASSLITAGEDTQYF.